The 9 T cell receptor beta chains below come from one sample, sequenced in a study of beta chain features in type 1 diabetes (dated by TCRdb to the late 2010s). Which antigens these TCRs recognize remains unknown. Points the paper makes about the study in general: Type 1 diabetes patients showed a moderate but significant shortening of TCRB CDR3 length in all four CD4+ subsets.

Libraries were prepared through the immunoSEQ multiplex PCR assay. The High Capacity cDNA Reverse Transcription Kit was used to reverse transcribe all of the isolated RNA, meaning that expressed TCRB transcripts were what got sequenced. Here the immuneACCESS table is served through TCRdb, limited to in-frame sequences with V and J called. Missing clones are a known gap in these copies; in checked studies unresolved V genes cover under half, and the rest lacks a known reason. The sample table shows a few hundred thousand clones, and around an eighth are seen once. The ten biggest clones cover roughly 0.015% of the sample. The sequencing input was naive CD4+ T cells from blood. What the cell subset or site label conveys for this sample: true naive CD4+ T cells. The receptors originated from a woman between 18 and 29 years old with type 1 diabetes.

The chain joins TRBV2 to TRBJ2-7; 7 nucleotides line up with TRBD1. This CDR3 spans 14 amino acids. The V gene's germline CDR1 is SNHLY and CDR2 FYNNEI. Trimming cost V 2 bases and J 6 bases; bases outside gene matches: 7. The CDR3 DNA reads TGTGCCAGCAGTGAAAGGGGGCGAGGGGTCGAGCAGTACTTC. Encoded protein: CASSERGRGVEQYF.

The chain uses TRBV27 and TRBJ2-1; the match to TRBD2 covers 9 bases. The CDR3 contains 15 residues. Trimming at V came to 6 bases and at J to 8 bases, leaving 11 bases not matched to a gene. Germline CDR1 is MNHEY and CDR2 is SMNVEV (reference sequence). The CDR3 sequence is CASSLASGIWDEQFF. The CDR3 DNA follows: TGTGCCAGCAGCCTTGCTAGCGGGATATGGGATGAGCAGTTCTTC.

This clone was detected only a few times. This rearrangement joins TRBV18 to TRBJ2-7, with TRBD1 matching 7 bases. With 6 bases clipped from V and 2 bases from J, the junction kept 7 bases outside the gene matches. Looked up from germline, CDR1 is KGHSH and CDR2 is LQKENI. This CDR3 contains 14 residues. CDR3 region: CASSLGQETYEQYF. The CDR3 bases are TGTGCCAGCTCCCTCGGACAGGAGACCTACGAGCAGTACTTC.

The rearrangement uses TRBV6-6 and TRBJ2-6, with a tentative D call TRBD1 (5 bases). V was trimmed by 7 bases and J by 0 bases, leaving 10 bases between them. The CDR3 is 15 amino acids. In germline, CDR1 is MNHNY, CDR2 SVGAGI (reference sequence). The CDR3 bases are TGTGCCAGCATCCAGACAGTCTCTGGGGCCAACGTCCTGACTTTC. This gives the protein CASIQTVSGANVLTF.

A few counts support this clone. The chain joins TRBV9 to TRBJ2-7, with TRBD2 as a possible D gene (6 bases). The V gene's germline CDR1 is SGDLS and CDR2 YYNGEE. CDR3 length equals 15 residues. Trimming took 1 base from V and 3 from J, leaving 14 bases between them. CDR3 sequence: CASSVLAADLYEQYF. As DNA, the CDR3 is TGTGCCAGCAGCGTATTAGCGGCAGACCTCTACGAGCAGTACTTC.

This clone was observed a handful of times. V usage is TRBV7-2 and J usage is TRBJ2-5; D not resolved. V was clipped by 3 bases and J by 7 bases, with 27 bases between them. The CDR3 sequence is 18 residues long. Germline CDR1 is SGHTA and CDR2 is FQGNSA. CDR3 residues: CASSLFWSVGYQVATQYF. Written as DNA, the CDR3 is TGTGCCAGCAGCTTGTTTTGGAGTGTCGGGTACCAAGTGGCGACCCAGTACTTC.

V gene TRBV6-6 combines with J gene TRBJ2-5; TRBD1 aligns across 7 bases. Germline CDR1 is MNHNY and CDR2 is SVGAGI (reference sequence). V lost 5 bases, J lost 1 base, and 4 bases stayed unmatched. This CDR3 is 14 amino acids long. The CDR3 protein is CASSKGQLQETQYF. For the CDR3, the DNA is TGTGCCAGCAGTAAGGGACAGCTCCAAGAGACCCAGTACTTC.

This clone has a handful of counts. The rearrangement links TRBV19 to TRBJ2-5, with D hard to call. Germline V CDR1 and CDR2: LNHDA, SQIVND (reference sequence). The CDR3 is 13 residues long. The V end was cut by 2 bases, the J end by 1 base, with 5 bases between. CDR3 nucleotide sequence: TGTGCCAGTAGTATATCGCGCCAAGAGACCCAGTACTTC. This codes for CASSISRQETQYF.

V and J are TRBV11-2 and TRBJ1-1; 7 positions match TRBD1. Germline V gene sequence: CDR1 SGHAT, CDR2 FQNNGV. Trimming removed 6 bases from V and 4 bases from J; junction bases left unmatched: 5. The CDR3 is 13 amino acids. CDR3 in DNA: TGTGCCAGCAGTTCGGACAGGCTCACTGAAGCTTTCTTT. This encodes CASSSDRLTEAFF.